One and the same sample provided the 30 T cell receptor beta chains below, sequenced in a study of PD-1 blockade in mismatch repair-deficient tumors. TCRdb's table, derived via immunoSEQ multiplex PCR, lists solely in-frame clones and lacks some. The data contain 40,000 to 65,000 clones, over 75% of them singletons. The starting material was peripheral blood, obtained 20 weeks after starting pembrolizumab. The source is an adult with mismatch repair-deficient cancer.

The rearrangement joins TRBV25-1 to TRBJ2-1, with 8 bases matching TRBD2. This CDR3 is built from 16 residues. Germline V gene sequence: CDR1 MGHDK, CDR2 SYGVNS. The V and J ends lost 6 bases and 2 bases, in that order; junction bases with no gene match: 9. CDR3 DNA: TGTGCCAGCAGGGAGGACCGGGGGGGAGCCTACAATGAGCAGTTCTTC. Its protein product is CASREDRGGAYNEQFF.

Written as DNA, the CDR3 is TGCGCCAGCAGCCAGGCCCTAGCGGGGGAGCAGTTCTTC. This sequence encodes CASSQALAGEQFF. J is TRBJ2-1 and V is TRBV4-1, with 9 bases aligning to TRBD2. The J segment lost 10 bases and the V segment lost 3 bases, leaving 4 bases of the junction unmatched. The CDR3 is made up of 13 amino acids. Germline V gene lookup returns CDR1 MGHRA and CDR2 YSYEKL.

J is TRBJ1-2 and V is TRBV18, with 10 bases fitting TRBD1. The ends lost 3 bases at V and 0 bases at J; junction bases unmatched: 16. The germline CDR1 and CDR2 sequences are KGHSH and LQKENI. CDR3 length: 20 amino acids. The chain's CDR3 is CASSPRDRGVNLPSNYGYTF. CDR3 coding DNA: TGTGCCAGCTCACCTAGGGACAGGGGAGTTAACCTCCCTTCTAACTATGGCTACACCTTC.

The V gene is TRBV27, the J gene TRBJ2-3; either TRBD1 or TRBD2 may fit D (5 bases each). Germline V gene data show CDR1 as MNHEY and CDR2 as SMNVEV (reference sequence). The CDR3 totals 16 residues. Trimming cost V 3 bases and J 5 bases, with 18 bases left between them. CDR3 nucleotide sequence: TGTGCCAGCAGTTTGCCCGGGGCGGAGGCTGTAGATACGCAGTATTTT. It translates to CASSLPGAEAVDTQYF.

The rearrangement links TRBV2 to TRBJ1-1; maybe TRBD1 (5 bases). Germline V lookup: CDR1 SNHLY, CDR2 FYNNEI. This CDR3 is 14 amino acids long. Trimming took off 3 bases at V and 0 bases at J, with 8 bases between the two ends. CDR3 nucleotide sequence: TGTGCCAGCAGTGATGGGGGGATGAACACTGAAGCTTTCTTT. Protein: CASSDGGMNTEAFF.

The V gene is TRBV14, the J gene TRBJ2-4; a possible D gene is TRBD1 (6 bases). Germline V gene sequence: CDR1 SGHDN, CDR2 FVKESK. The CDR3 extends over 16 amino acids. The V end lost 4 bases, the J end lost 0 bases, and 13 bases lay between the germline ends. In DNA form, the CDR3 reads TGTGCCAGCAGCCCCGGACAGACCGTAGCCAAAAACATTCAGTACTTC. It encodes CASSPGQTVAKNIQYF.

V gene TRBV11-3 combines with J gene TRBJ2-1, with D perhaps TRBD2 (5 bases). The length of the CDR3 is 17 residues. Germline values: CDR1 SGHNT, CDR2 YENEEA. V was shortened by 1 base and J by 6 bases, with 19 bases between the two germline ends. The CDR3 DNA sequence: TGTGCCAGCAGCTTAGTGAGGGCACTTAGGGCGCCCAATGAGCAGTTCTTC. Its protein is CASSLVRALRAPNEQFF.

The chain uses TRBV4-1 and TRBJ2-3, with 7 bases aligning to TRBD2. The junction had 7 bases not matched to a gene; V was cut back by 0 bases and J by 4 bases. CDR3 length equals 16 residues. Germline V gene lookup returns CDR1 MGHRA and CDR2 YSYEKL. DNA for the CDR3: TGCGCCAGCAGCCAAGATCTGGCGGGAGTTCCAGATACGCAGTATTTT. This codes for CASSQDLAGVPDTQYF.

V gene TRBV25-1 combines with J gene TRBJ1-1, with D hard to call. CDR1 is MGHDK, CDR2 SYGVNS, per germline. The CDR3 is 12 residues long. The V end was cut by 3 bases, the J end by 1 base, with 3 bases between. The CDR3 DNA reads TGTGCCAGCAGTGACGCGAACACTGAAGCTTTCTTT. Translation gives CASSDANTEAFF.

This chain uses TRBV10-2 with TRBJ2-1, with D perhaps matching TRBD1 (5 bases). Germline CDR1 reads WSHSY; CDR2 reads SAAADI. The CDR3 covers 13 residues. Trimming left V 3 bases short and J 9 bases short, with 12 bases between. The CDR3 sequence is CASSDGASSEQFF. CDR3 DNA: TGCGCCAGCAGTGATGGGGCCTCCAGTGAGCAGTTCTTC.

This chain uses TRBV28 with TRBJ2-7; weak D call: TRBD2 (6 bases). CDR3 length: 13 residues. CDR1 is MDHEN and CDR2 is SYDVKM in the germline V gene. V dropped 5 bases and J dropped 4 bases, with 12 bases sitting between them. CDR3 amino acids: CASSIGTQYEQYF. For the CDR3, the DNA is TGTGCCAGCAGTATAGGGACTCAATACGAGCAGTACTTC. The variable domain in full, with the rest retrieved from reference TRBV28 and TRBJ2-7, is DVKVTQSSRYLVKRTGEKVFLECVQDMDHENMFWYRQDPGLGLRLIYFSYDVKMKEKGDIPEGYSVSREKKERFSLILESASTNQTSMYLCASSIGTQYEQYFGPGTRLTVT.

The rearrangement joins TRBV7-2 to TRBJ2-3; 11 bases are a match to TRBD2. V gave up 1 base and J gave up 6 bases; unmatched junction bases: 15. Germline loops: CDR1 SGHTA, CDR2 FQGNSA. The CDR3 contains 19 residues. The CDR3, as DNA: TGTGCCAGCAGCTTAGAGGTCACGTTAGCGGGAGGGCCGAGGGATACGCAGTATTTT. It yields the protein CASSLEVTLAGGPRDTQYF.

Regarding this clone: The sample holds other DNA sequences that translate to the same CDR3. The chain is built from TRBV27 and TRBJ2-3; no clear D gene. Germline loops: CDR1 MNHEY, CDR2 SMNVEV (reference sequence). Trimming stripped 5 bases from V and 3 bases from J, with 12 bases between. The CDR3 is 14 amino acids. The CDR3 DNA reads as TGTGCCAGCAGTCCAGGATATGGGACAGATACGCAGTATTTT. Its translation: CASSPGYGTDTQYF.

This chain connects TRBV30 to TRBJ2-6, with D uncertain. V lost 1 base to trimming and J lost 4 bases, with 14 bases between them. CDR3 length: 16 residues. CDR1 is GTSNPN and CDR2 is SVGIG in the germline V gene (reference sequence). The CDR3 here is CAWSGLFRTGANVLTF. The CDR3 nucleotides are TGTGCCTGGAGTGGACTTTTCCGTACCGGGGCCAACGTCCTGACTTTC.

The chain recombines TRBV7-2 with TRBJ2-3; TRBD2 matches 13 bases. There are 15 residues in the CDR3. J lost 7 bases, V lost 4 bases, and 5 bases had no gene match. Germline V gene lookup returns CDR1 SGHTA and CDR2 FQGNSA. The CDR3: CASSSWTSGRNTQYF. CDR3 coding DNA: TGTGCCAGCAGCTCCTGGACTAGCGGGAGAAATACGCAGTATTTT. Together with reference TRBV7-2 and TRBJ2-3, the CDR3 gives the full variable domain: GAGVSQSPSNKVTEKGKDVELRCDPISGHTALYWYRQSLGQGLEFLIYFQGNSAPDKSGLPSDRFSAERTGGSVSTLTIQRTQQEDSAVYLCASSSWTSGRNTQYFGPGTRLTVL.

V gene TRBV19 combines with J gene TRBJ2-2, with a weak D call TRBD2 (7 bases). CDR1 and CDR2 (germline): LNHDA, SQIVND (reference sequence). V lost 5 bases to trimming and J lost 5 bases, with 18 bases between them. The CDR3 is made up of 16 amino acids. The CDR3: CASSPASGGGTGELFF. In DNA form, the CDR3 reads TGTGCCAGTAGTCCGGCTAGCGGAGGGGGGACCGGGGAGCTGTTTTTT.

The chain couples TRBV19 to TRBJ2-5, with 8 bases aligning to TRBD2. Trimming cost V 4 bases and J 2 bases; bases outside gene matches: 6. CDR1 is LNHDA and CDR2 is SQIVND in the germline V gene (reference sequence). The CDR3 runs 15 residues. CDR3 loop: CASSSLAGPQETQYF. The CDR3 nucleotides read TGTGCCAGTAGTAGTTTAGCGGGACCACAAGAGACCCAGTACTTC.

The gene calls are TRBV4-3 and TRBJ2-6; possible D gene TRBD2, 5 bases. CDR3 length equals 17 residues. V shed 5 bases and J shed 0 bases, with 14 bases lying between them. The V gene's germline CDR1 is LGHNA and CDR2 YSLEER. The CDR3 is CASSSGVPISGANVLTF. As DNA, the CDR3 is TGCGCCAGCAGCTCCGGGGTACCCATCTCTGGGGCCAACGTCCTGACTTTC.

The V and J genes are TRBV19 and TRBJ2-3; maybe TRBD2 (6 bases). V was clipped by 5 bases and J by 2 bases, with 14 bases between them. This CDR3 comprises 15 residues. Germline V lookup: CDR1 LNHDA, CDR2 SQIVND (reference sequence). The CDR3 reads CASSPRDLNTDTQYF. The CDR3 coding sequence is TGTGCCAGTAGTCCAAGGGACTTAAACACAGATACGCAGTATTTT. The variable domain in full, completed from reference TRBV19 and TRBJ2-3, reads DGGITQSPKYLFRKEGQNVTLSCEQNLNHDAMYWYRQDPGQGLRLIYYSQIVNDFQKGDIAEGYSVSREKKESFPLTVTSAQKNPTAFYLCASSPRDLNTDTQYFGPGTRLTVL.

This clone was counted a few times. The chain links TRBV7-8 to TRBJ2-7; D uncertain. This CDR3 has 13 amino acids. From germline, CDR1 is SGHVS and CDR2 FQNEAQ. V was cut by 5 bases and J by 0 bases, with 8 bases left in between. The CDR3 loop reads CASSEAASYEQYF. The CDR3 region has the DNA TGTGCCAGCAGCGAAGCCGCCTCCTACGAGCAGTACTTC.

CDR3 loop: CASSLSGVPIYNEQFF. The DNA for the CDR3 is TGTGCCAGCAGCTTATCTGGGGTTCCAATCTACAATGAGCAGTTCTTC. V is TRBV7-9 and J is TRBJ2-1; D not resolved. Germline V lookup: CDR1 SEHNR, CDR2 FQNEAQ (reference sequence). The CDR3 totals 16 residues. Trimming stripped 2 bases from V and 3 bases from J, with 14 bases between.

Only one count was recorded for this clone. The rearrangement uses TRBV11-3 and TRBJ2-3; D uncertain. Germline-derived CDR1 and CDR2 are SGHNT and YENEEA. Trimming removed 3 bases from V and 4 bases from J, with 8 bases in between. The CDR3 length is 13 residues. The CDR3 loop is CASSFSRADTQYF. The CDR3 DNA follows: TGTGCCAGCAGCTTTTCTAGGGCAGATACGCAGTATTTT.

This rearrangement joins TRBV6-1 to TRBJ2-7; 12 nucleotides align to TRBD2. Germline assignment: CDR1 MNHNS and CDR2 SASEGT. V dropped 5 bases and J dropped 2; count of bases not matched to a gene: 4. The CDR3 contains 15 residues. CDR3: CASSSLAGGTYEQYF. CDR3 nucleotide sequence: TGTGCCAGCAGTTCACTAGCGGGAGGTACCTACGAGCAGTACTTC.

The rearrangement joins TRBV6-4 to TRBJ1-4; no firm D call. Trimming removed 6 bases at V and 8 bases at J, with 16 bases between. The CDR3 has 14 residues. The germline V gene has CDR1 MRHNA and CDR2 SNTAGT. CDR3 nucleotides: TGTGCCAGCAGGACGGTCGGGGTAGGGGAAAAACTGTTTTTT. This sequence encodes CASRTVGVGEKLFF.

This sequence joins TRBV27 and TRBJ2-3, with 10 nucleotides matching TRBD2. The CDR3 is 19 residues long. Trimming at V came to 0 bases and at J to 0 bases, leaving 9 bases not matched to a gene. Germline CDR1 MNHEY, CDR2 SMNVEV (reference sequence). CDR3 region: CASSLSPPGLAISTDTQYF. The CDR3, as DNA: TGTGCCAGCAGTTTATCCCCACCGGGACTAGCGATTAGCACAGATACGCAGTATTTT.

The chain employs TRBV7-9 and TRBJ2-1; D is perhaps TRBD2 (5 bases). The CDR3 totals 15 residues. The germline V gene has CDR1 SEHNR and CDR2 FQNEAQ (reference sequence). V lost 4 bases to trimming and J lost 6 bases, with 16 bases between them. CDR3 amino acids: CASSWPRTLGNEQFF. DNA for the CDR3: TGTGCCAGCAGCTGGCCCCGGACTTTAGGCAATGAGCAGTTCTTC.

The rearrangement joins TRBV27 to TRBJ2-7, with TRBD1 matching 7 bases. Germline loops: CDR1 MNHEY, CDR2 SMNVEV (reference sequence). The CDR3 spans 15 residues. V lost 5 bases and J lost 1; bases outside the gene matches: 8. This chain's CDR3 is CASSIRQGISYEQYF. In DNA form, the CDR3 reads TGTGCCAGCAGTATTAGACAGGGAATATCCTACGAGCAGTACTTC.

This clone is a singleton in its sample. The chain couples TRBV6-1 to TRBJ1-5; D remains unclear. The CDR3 runs 13 residues. The ends were cut back, 8 bases at V and 5 bases at J, with 13 bases in the middle. Germline-derived CDR1 and CDR2 are MNHNS and SASEGT. CDR3 residues: CASSTTGDQPQHF. CDR3 DNA sequence: TGTGCCAGCTCTACCACCGGGGATCAGCCCCAGCATTTT.

J is TRBJ2-5 and V is TRBV5-1; D may be TRBD1 (6 bases). The CDR3 is 14 amino acids. Germline CDR1 is SGHRS and CDR2 is YFSETQ. Trimming removed 2 bases from V and 2 bases from J, with 10 bases in between. The chain's CDR3 is CASSFRQGQETQYF. In nucleotides, the CDR3 is TGCGCCAGCAGCTTCCGGCAGGGGCAAGAGACCCAGTACTTC.

The rearrangement links TRBV30 to TRBJ2-1; D is undetermined. The CDR3 totals 13 residues. Trimming pared 7 bases from V and 5 bases from J, leaving 15 bases between. Germline CDR1 reads GTSNPN; CDR2 reads SVGIG (reference sequence). In DNA, the CDR3 is TGTGCCTCCTTAAGAGAGACCAACAATGAGCAGTTCTTC. Translated: CASLRETNNEQFF.